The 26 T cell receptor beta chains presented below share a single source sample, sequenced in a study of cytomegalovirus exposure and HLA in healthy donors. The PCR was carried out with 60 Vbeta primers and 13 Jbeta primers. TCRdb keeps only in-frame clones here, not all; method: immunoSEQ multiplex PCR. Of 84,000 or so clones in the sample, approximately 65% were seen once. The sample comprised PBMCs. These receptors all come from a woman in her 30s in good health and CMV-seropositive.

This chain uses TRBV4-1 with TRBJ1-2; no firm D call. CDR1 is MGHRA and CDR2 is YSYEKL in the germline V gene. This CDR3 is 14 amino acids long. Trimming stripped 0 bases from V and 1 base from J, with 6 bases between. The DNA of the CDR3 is TGCGCCAGCAGCCAAGAGGGCAGTAACTATGGCTACACCTTC. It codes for CASSQEGSNYGYTF.

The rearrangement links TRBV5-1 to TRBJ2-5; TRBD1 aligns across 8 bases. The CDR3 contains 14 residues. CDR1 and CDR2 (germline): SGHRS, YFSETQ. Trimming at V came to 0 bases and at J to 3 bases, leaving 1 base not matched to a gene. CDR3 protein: CASSLGTGKETQYF. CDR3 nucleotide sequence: TGCGCCAGCAGCTTGGGGACAGGGAAAGAGACCCAGTACTTC.

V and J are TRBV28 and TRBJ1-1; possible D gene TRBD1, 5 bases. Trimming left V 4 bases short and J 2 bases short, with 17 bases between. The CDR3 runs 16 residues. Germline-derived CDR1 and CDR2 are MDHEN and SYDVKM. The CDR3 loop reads CASSSSWGQVNTEAFF. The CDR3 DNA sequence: TGTGCCAGCAGTTCCTCTTGGGGCCAGGTTAACACTGAAGCTTTCTTT.

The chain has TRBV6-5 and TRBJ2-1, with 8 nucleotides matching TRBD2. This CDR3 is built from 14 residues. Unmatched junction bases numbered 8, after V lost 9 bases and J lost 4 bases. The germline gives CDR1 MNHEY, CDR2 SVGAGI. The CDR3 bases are TGTGCCAGTGAGCGAGCGGGGGCATACAATGAGCAGTTCTTC. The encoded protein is CASERAGAYNEQFF.

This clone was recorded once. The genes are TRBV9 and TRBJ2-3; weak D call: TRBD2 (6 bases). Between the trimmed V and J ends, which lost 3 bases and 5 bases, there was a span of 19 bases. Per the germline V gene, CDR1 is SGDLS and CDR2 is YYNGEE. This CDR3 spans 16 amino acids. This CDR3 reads CASSAPLGPGGDTQYF. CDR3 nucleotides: TGTGCCAGCAGCGCCCCACTAGGCCCCGGGGGAGATACGCAGTATTTT.

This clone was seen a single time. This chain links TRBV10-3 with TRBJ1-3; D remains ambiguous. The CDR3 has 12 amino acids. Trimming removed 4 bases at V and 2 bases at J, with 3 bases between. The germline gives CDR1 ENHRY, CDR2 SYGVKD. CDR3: CAISGAGNTIYF. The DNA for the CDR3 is TGTGCCATCAGTGGAGCTGGAAACACCATATATTTT.

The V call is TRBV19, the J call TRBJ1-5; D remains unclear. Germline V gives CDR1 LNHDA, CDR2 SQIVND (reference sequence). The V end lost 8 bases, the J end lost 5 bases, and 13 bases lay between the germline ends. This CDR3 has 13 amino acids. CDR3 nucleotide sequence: TGTGCCAGTTCGCAGGCGAACGATCAGCCCCAGCATTTT. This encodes CASSQANDQPQHF.

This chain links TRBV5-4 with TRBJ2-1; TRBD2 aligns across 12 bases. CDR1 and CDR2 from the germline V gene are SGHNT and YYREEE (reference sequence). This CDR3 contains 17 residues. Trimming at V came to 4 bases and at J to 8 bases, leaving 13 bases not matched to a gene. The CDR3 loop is CASSPGTSGLNIDEQFF. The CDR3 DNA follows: TGTGCCAGCAGCCCGGGGACTAGCGGGTTGAATATCGATGAGCAGTTCTTC.

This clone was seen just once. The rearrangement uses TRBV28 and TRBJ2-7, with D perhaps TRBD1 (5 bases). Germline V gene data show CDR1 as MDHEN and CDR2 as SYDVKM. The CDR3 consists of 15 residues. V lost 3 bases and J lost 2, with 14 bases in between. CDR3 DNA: TGTGCCAGCAGTTTCAGGGAAGATTTAGCCTACGAGCAGTACTTC. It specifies CASSFREDLAYEQYF.

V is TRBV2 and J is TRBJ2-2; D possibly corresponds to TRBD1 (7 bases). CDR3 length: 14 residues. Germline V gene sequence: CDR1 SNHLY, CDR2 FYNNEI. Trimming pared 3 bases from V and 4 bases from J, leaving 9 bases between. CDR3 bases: TGTGCCAGCAGTGACCAGGGGGGCACCGGGGAGCTGTTTTTT. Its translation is CASSDQGGTGELFF.

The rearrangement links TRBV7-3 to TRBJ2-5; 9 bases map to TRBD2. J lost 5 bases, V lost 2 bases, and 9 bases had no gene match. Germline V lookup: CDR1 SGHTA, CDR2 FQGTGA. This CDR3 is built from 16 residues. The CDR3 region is CASSLHGGGAGETQYF. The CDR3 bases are TGTGCCAGCAGCTTACACGGCGGGGGGGCGGGGGAGACCCAGTACTTC.

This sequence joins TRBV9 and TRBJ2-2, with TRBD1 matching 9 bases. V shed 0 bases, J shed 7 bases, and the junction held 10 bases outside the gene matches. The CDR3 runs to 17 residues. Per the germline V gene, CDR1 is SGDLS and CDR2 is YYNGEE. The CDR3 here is CASSVGGTGSALGELFF. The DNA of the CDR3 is TGTGCCAGCAGCGTAGGCGGGACAGGGTCAGCGCTCGGGGAGCTGTTTTTT.

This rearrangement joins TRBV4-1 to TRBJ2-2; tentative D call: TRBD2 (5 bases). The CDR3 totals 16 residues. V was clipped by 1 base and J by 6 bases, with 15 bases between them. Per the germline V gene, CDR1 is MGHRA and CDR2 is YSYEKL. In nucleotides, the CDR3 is TGCGCCAGCAGCCAAGTTCGAGTAGGAGGCGCCGGGGAGCTGTTTTTT. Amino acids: CASSQVRVGGAGELFF.

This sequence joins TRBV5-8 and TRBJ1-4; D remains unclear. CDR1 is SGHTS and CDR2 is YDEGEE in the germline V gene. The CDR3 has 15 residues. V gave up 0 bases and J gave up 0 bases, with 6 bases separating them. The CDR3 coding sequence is TGTGCCAGCAGCTTGGGCAGATCAACTAATGAAAAACTGTTTTTT. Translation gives CASSLGRSTNEKLFF.

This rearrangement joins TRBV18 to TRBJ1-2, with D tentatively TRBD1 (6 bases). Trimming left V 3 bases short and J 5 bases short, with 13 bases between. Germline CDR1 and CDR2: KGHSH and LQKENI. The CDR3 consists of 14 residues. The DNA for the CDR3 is TGTGCCAGCTCACCGGCAGGGGAAGTATATGGCTACACCTTC. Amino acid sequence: CASSPAGEVYGYTF.

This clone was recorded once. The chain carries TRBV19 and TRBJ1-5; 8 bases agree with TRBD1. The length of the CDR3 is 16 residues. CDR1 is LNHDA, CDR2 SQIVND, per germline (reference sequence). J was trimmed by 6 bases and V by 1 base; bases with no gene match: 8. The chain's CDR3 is CASSIGNRGLIQPQHF. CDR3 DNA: TGTGCCAGTAGTATAGGTAACAGGGGGTTAATTCAGCCCCAGCATTTT. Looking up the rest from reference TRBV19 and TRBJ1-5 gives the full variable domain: DGGITQSPKYLFRKEGQNVTLSCEQNLNHDAMYWYRQDPGQGLRLIYYSQIVNDFQKGDIAEGYSVSREKKESFPLTVTSAQKNPTAFYLCASSIGNRGLIQPQHFGDGTRLSIL.

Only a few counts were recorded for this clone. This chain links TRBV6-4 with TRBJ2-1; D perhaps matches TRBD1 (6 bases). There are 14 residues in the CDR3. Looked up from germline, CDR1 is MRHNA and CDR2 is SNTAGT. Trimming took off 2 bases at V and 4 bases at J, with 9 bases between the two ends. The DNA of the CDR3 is TGTGCCAGCAGTGACAGTGGACAGTACAATGAGCAGTTCTTC. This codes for CASSDSGQYNEQFF.

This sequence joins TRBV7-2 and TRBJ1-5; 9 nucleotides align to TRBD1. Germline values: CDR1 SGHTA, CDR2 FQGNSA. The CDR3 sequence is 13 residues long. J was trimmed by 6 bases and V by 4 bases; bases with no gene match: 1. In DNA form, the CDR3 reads TGTGCCAGCAGCTCACAGGGGGCTCAGCCCCAGCATTTT. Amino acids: CASSSQGAQPQHF.

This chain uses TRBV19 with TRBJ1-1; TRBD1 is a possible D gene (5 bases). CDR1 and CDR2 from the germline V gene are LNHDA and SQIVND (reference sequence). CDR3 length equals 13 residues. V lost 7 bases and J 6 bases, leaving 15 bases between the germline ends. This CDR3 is CASNQGNGAEAFF. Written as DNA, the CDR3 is TGTGCCAGTAATCAGGGTAATGGCGCTGAAGCTTTCTTT.

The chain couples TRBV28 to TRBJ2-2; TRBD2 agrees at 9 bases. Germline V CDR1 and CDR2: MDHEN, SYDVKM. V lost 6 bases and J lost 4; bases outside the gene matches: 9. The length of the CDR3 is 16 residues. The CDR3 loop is CASRTPAGGGTGELFF. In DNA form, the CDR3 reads TGTGCCAGCAGGACCCCAGCGGGGGGAGGCACCGGGGAGCTGTTTTTT.

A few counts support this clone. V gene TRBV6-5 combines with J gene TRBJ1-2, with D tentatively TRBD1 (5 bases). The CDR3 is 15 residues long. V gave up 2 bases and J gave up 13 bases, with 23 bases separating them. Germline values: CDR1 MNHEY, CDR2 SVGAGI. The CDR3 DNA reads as TGTGCCAGCAGTTACGGGTCCCCAAAGGAGGGGCGAGGCACCTTC. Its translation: CASSYGSPKEGRGTF.

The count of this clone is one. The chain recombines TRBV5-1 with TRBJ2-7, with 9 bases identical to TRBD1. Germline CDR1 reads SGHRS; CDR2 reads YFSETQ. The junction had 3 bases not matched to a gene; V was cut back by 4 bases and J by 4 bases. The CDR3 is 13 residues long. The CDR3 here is CASSRGQGYEQYF. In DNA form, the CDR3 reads TGCGCCAGCAGCCGAGGACAGGGGTACGAGCAGTACTTC.

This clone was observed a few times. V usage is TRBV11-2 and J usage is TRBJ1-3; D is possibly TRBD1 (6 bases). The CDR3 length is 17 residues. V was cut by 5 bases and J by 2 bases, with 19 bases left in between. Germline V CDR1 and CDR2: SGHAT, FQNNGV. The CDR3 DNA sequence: TGTGCCAGCAGCATCAGCGCCACAGGGAGCGCTGGAAACACCATATATTTT. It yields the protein CASSISATGSAGNTIYF.

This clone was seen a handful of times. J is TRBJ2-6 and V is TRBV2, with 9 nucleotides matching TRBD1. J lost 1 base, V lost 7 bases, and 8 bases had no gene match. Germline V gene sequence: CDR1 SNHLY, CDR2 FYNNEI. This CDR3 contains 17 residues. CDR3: CASTAGTGRSGANVLTF. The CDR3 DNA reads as TGTGCCAGCACCGCCGGGACAGGGAGGTCTGGGGCCAACGTCCTGACTTTC.

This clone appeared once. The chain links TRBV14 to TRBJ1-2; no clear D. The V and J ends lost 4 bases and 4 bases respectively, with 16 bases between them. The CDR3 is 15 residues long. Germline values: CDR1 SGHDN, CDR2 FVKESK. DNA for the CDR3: TGTGCCAGCAGCCGCCGGGAGGGTGGTTCCTATGGCTACACCTTC. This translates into CASSRREGGSYGYTF.

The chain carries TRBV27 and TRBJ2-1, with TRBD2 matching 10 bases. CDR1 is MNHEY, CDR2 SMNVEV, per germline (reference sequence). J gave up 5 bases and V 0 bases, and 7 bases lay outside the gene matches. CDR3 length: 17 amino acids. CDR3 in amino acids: CASSLSASGGSDNEQFF. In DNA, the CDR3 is TGTGCCAGCAGTTTATCCGCTAGCGGGGGTTCCGACAATGAGCAGTTCTTC.